This T cell receptor (beta chain) was captured in a study of OX40 agonist ivuxolimab in advanced cancers. Profiling relied on immunoSEQ multiplex PCR, and the TCRdb table lists in-frame clones only, not all of them. Counted here are 50,000 to 70,000 clones, approximately 90% occurring once; the ten biggest clones make up less than 5%. V shed 5 bases and J shed 7 bases, with 20 bases lying between them. Per the germline V gene, CDR1 is PRHDT and CDR2 is FYEKMQ (reference sequence). The CDR3 length is 15 residues. Excluded were patients having autoimmune disease history or systemic immunosuppression. As concerns this clone: Its matching antigen is unknown.

Findings and limits, study-wide: Fewer expanded clones were found on average in CD4+ than in CD8+ T cells.

This chain uses TRBV13 with TRBJ1-2; tentative D call: TRBD1 (5 bases). The sample consisted of CD4+ or CD8+ T cells sorted from blood, taken in a trial of the OX40 agonist ivuxolimab. The sequence was obtained from an adult with an advanced solid tumor such as melanoma, head and neck, liver or kidney cancer. The CDR3 DNA follows: TGTGCCAGCAGCCCTCGGGGCAGGGCACCTTTTGGCTACACCTTC. Translating it yields CASSPRGRAPFGYTF.